This T cell receptor (beta chain) was documented in a study of cytomegalovirus exposure and HLA in healthy donors. Study-level results: The later analysis indicated that the majority of CMV-associated TCR beta chains appeared HLA-restricted. Researchers reported in a later analysis that common viral pathogens appeared linked to several top clusters. The study put about 180 TCR beta chains on its list as cytomegalovirus-associated.

Primers for the PCR totalled 60 Vbeta and 13 Jbeta. Some clones are missing from TCRdb's copy, which holds only in-frame ones; the method was immunoSEQ multiplex PCR. The table includes roughly 150,000 clones, around 79% detected once. Per germline, CDR1 SGHDN and CDR2 FVKESK. The CDR3 spans 16 residues. The V end was cut by 1 base, the J end by 1 base, with 14 bases between. Turning to this clone: Its antigen is unidentified.

Healthy donors of bone marrow made up the group. The receptor's source is a female donor in good health and CMV-seronegative. The chain uses TRBV14 and TRBJ2-7, with D possibly being TRBD2 (5 bases). Material for sequencing was PBMCs. The CDR3 DNA follows: TGTGCCAGCAGCCAAGTGACTGGCGGGCCTTCCTACGAGCAGTACTTC. Protein sequence: CASSQVTGGPSYEQYF. The full variable domain, its missing parts supplied by reference TRBV14 and TRBJ2-7, is EAGVTQFPSHSVIEKGQTVTLRCDPISGHDNLYWYRRVMGKEIKFLLHFVKESKQDESGMPNNRFLAERTGGTYSTLKVQPAELEDSGVYFCASSQVTGGPSYEQYFGPGTRLTVT.